In its sample, the clone carrying this TCR beta chain was seen a few times. Its antigen is not identified. The primer mix had 60 Vbeta and 13 Jbeta primers. Libraries were prepared by immunoSEQ multiplex PCR; TCRdb keeps only in-frame clonotypes and omits some of them. In the table there are some 150,000 clones, about three quarters of which are singletons. These data come from a study of cytomegalovirus exposure and HLA in healthy donors. Points from the study as a whole: Versus the approximately 670-donor mean, an Asian-associated ancestry cluster reportedly showed fewer N-insertions in a later analysis.

The CDR3 is made up of 15 amino acids. Germline trimming cut 3 bases from V and 7 bases from J; bases unmatched to any gene: 6. CDR1 and CDR2 (germline): LNHDA, SQIVND (reference sequence). This TCR was sampled from a female donor in good health and CMV-seronegative. The sequenced sample was PBMCs. The chain uses TRBV19 and TRBJ2-1; 10 bases align to TRBD2. The CDR3 DNA sequence: TGTGCCAGTAGTATTCCGGGACTAGCGCTGAATGAGCAGTTCTTC. It is translated as CASSIPGLALNEQFF.